Below are 24 T cell receptor beta chains sequenced from a single sample in a study of yellow fever vaccine responses in identical twins. TCRdb passed the RT-PCR reads through MiXCR, listing each CDR3 protein once. The sample records 15,000 or so distinct CDR3 sequences, 70% to 85% being singletons. This specimen was T cells from blood (PBMCs), unsorted or a sorted subset (not recorded which), taken before or after yellow fever vaccination (not recorded which). The origin of the receptors is a woman aged 18-30 years who received the yellow fever vaccine.

The V call is TRBV5-6, the J call TRBJ1-2, with TRBD1 matching over 12 bases. CDR3 length: 15 amino acids. J lost 3 bases, V lost 4 bases, and 4 bases had no gene match. Per the germline V gene, CDR1 is SGHDT and CDR2 is YYEEEE. In DNA form, the CDR3 reads TGTGCCAGCAGCATCGGGACAGGGGGCCACTATGGCTACACCTTC. It is translated as CASSIGTGGHYGYTF.

CDR3 nucleotides: TGTGCCAGCAGTTACGGTCCCCTCAGCGAGCAGTACTTC. Its translation is CASSYGPLSEQYF. The chain couples TRBV6-5 to TRBJ2-7; D unresolved. V lost 2 bases and J 6 bases, leaving 11 bases between the germline ends. The CDR3 runs to 13 residues. Germline V gives CDR1 MNHEY, CDR2 SVGAGI.

The chain recombines TRBV20-1 with TRBJ2-1, with 9 bases fitting TRBD2. The V gene end was trimmed by 1 base and the J gene end by 7 bases; junction bases not matched to a gene: 11. This CDR3 has 16 amino acids. Germline CDR1 reads DFQATT; CDR2 reads SNEGSKA (reference sequence). The CDR3 bases are TGCAGTGCTAGAGTTGGGCTAGCGGGAACTTGGAATGAGCAGTTCTTC. Its protein is CSARVGLAGTWNEQFF.

As DNA, the CDR3 is TGCGCCAGCAGCCAAGATGGCCGTGGAGCGGGAGGCCTGAGCTCCTACGAGCAGTACTTC. Its protein is CASSQDGRGAGGLSSYEQYF. The chain uses TRBV4-1 and TRBJ2-7, with 9 bases matching TRBD2. J lost 0 bases, V lost 0 bases, and 15 bases had no gene match. The CDR3 has 20 residues. Germline V gene data show CDR1 as MGHRA and CDR2 as YSYEKL.

The gene calls are TRBV18 and TRBJ1-1; D is possibly TRBD1 (6 bases). Germline V gives CDR1 KGHSH, CDR2 LQKENI. This CDR3 spans 15 amino acids. V lost 1 base, J lost 0 bases, and 9 bases lay in between. The CDR3, as DNA: TGTGCCAGCTCACCACGGACAGATATGAACACTGAAGCTTTCTTT. Amino acids: CASSPRTDMNTEAFF.

This clonotype came up once. This chain uses TRBV29-1 with TRBJ1-2; no definite D call. Germline CDR1 is SQVTM and CDR2 is ANQGSEA. CDR3 length: 11 residues. V lost 5 bases and J 4 bases, leaving 8 bases between the germline ends. Written as DNA, the CDR3 is TGCAGCGTTTCTACGGGCTATGGCTACACCTTC. Amino acids: CSVSTGYGYTF.

The rearrangement links TRBV3-1 to TRBJ1-2; D remains ambiguous. Trimming took off 4 bases at V and 4 bases at J, with 19 bases between the two ends. The V gene's germline CDR1 is LGHDT and CDR2 YNNKEL (reference sequence). The CDR3 sequence is 16 residues long. CDR3 DNA sequence: TGTGCCAGCAGCCCAAGTTATACGCTGGAGGGCTATGGCTACACCTTC. Its translation: CASSPSYTLEGYGYTF.

This chain's CDR3 is CATSRSMGQAGYNEQFF. The CDR3 DNA is TGTGCCACCAGCAGATCCATGGGACAGGCCGGATACAATGAGCAGTTCTTC. The chain couples TRBV15 to TRBJ2-1; TRBD1 agrees at 8 bases. Per the germline V gene, CDR1 is LNHNV and CDR2 is YYDKDF (reference sequence). The CDR3 has 17 amino acids. With V trimmed by 2 bases and J by 4 bases, 10 bases remained unmatched.

This clonotype came up a few times. V is TRBV4-1 and J is TRBJ1-6; D may be TRBD1 (6 bases). Trimming removed 4 bases at V and 7 bases at J, with 14 bases between. Germline-derived CDR1 and CDR2 are MGHRA and YSYEKL. This CDR3 region has 15 residues. CDR3 in DNA: TGCGCCAGCAGCCCCGAGGGGGATAAAAATTCACCCCTCCACTTT. Its translation is CASSPEGDKNSPLHF.

The chain joins TRBV29-1 to TRBJ2-2; 7 nucleotides agree with TRBD1. CDR1 and CDR2 (germline): SQVTM, ANQGSEA. This CDR3 spans 15 amino acids. The V and J ends lost 5 bases and 3 bases, in that order; junction bases with no gene match: 9. The CDR3 bases are TGCAGCGTTAAGCCAGAGGACAGGTACACCGGGGAGCTGTTTTTT. The encoded protein is CSVKPEDRYTGELFF.

The chain is built from TRBV12-3 or TRBV12-4 and TRBJ1-5; no firm D call. V gave up 3 bases and J gave up 4 bases, with 7 bases separating them. The CDR3 is made up of 13 amino acids. CDR3 protein: CASSLSWNQPQHF. The CDR3 coding sequence is TGTGCCAGCAGTTTGTCGTGGAATCAGCCCCAGCATTTT.

The CDR3 sequence is CASSWASGSLHNEQFF. CDR3 nucleotides: TGTGCCAGCAGCTGGGCTAGCGGGTCCCTCCACAATGAGCAGTTCTTC. The rearrangement links TRBV5-5 to TRBJ2-1, with 8 bases fitting TRBD2. V lost 3 bases and J lost 5; bases outside the gene matches: 10. There are 16 residues in the CDR3. Germline CDR1 reads SGHKS; CDR2 reads YYEKEE (reference sequence).

J is TRBJ1-1 and V is TRBV19; D not certain. The CDR3 covers 11 residues. Deletions cut 7 bases from V and 2 bases from J, with 5 bases between. Germline lookup yields CDR1 LNHDA and CDR2 SQIVND (reference sequence). The chain's CDR3 is CASTANTEAFF. CDR3 DNA: TGTGCCAGTACCGCTAACACTGAAGCTTTCTTT.

The V and J genes are TRBV15 and TRBJ2-7; 7 bases are shared with TRBD1. This CDR3 region has 14 residues. Trimming at V came to 0 bases and at J to 1 base, leaving 0 bases not matched to a gene. CDR1 and CDR2 from the germline V gene are LNHNV and YYDKDF (reference sequence). CDR3 in DNA: TGTGCCACCAGCAGAGACAGGGGGTCCTACGAGCAGTACTTC. Translated: CATSRDRGSYEQYF.

This chain joins TRBV11-2 and TRBJ2-7; 8 bases match TRBD1. Germline V gene sequence: CDR1 SGHAT, CDR2 FQNNGV. The CDR3 runs to 14 residues. The junction had 5 bases not matched to a gene; V was cut back by 5 bases and J by 2 bases. CDR3 DNA: TGTGCCAGCAGCCACGGACAGGGAACCTACGAGCAGTACTTC. Its protein is CASSHGQGTYEQYF.

The chain carries TRBV7-2 and TRBJ1-5, with no clear D. The CDR3 length is 15 residues. The germline V gene encodes CDR1 SGHTA and CDR2 FQGNSA. V was cut by 3 bases and J by 2 bases, with 11 bases left in between. The CDR3 DNA reads as TGTGCCAGCAGCTTGACACTGGGAGGCAATCAGCCCCAGCATTTT. It encodes CASSLTLGGNQPQHF.

The chain carries TRBV12-3 or TRBV12-4 and TRBJ2-1; 11 bases map to TRBD2. This CDR3 has 16 amino acids. V shed 6 bases, J shed 4 bases, and the junction held 8 bases outside the gene matches. CDR3 region: CASSPRTSGLYNEQFF. The CDR3 DNA is TGTGCCAGCAGCCCAAGGACTAGCGGGTTGTACAATGAGCAGTTCTTC.

This clonotype was recorded once. V and J are TRBV23-1 and TRBJ2-1; 10 bases fit TRBD1. TRBV23-1 is an open reading frame, and its role is uncertain. Unmatched junction bases numbered 10, after V lost 3 bases and J lost 8 bases. CDR3 length: 16 amino acids. As DNA, the CDR3 is TGCGCCAGCAGTCACCCCGGACAGGGGGTCAAGGATGAGCAGTTCTTC. Its translation: CASSHPGQGVKDEQFF.

This clonotype has just one count. The chain links TRBV28 to TRBJ1-2, with a tentative D call TRBD1 (5 bases). Germline CDR1 reads MDHEN; CDR2 reads SYDVKM. CDR3 size: 12 residues. Trimming cost V 6 bases and J 4 bases, with 9 bases left between them. CDR3: CASSTDIYGYTF. The DNA of the CDR3 is TGTGCCAGCAGCACGGACATCTATGGCTACACCTTC.

The chain combines TRBV5-1 with TRBJ1-2, with TRBD1 identical over 7 bases. The CDR3 is 15 residues long. Per germline, CDR1 SGHRS and CDR2 YFSETQ. J lost 4 bases, V lost 4 bases, and 10 bases had no gene match. The CDR3 DNA reads TGCGCCAGCAGCCCCGGGACAGCTGCCCCCTATGGCTACACCTTC. Its translation: CASSPGTAAPYGYTF.

This clonotype was recorded only once. The chain uses TRBV9 and TRBJ1-3, with D unclear. V was trimmed by 3 bases and J by 5 bases, leaving 6 bases between them. Germline CDR1 reads SGDLS; CDR2 reads YYNGEE. The CDR3 spans 12 residues. This CDR3 reads CASSGTRNTIYF. The CDR3 nucleotides read TGTGCCAGCAGCGGAACTAGAAACACCATATATTTT.

The chain combines TRBV2 with TRBJ2-5; D is undetermined. The CDR3 has 13 amino acids. Germline CDR1 is SNHLY and CDR2 is FYNNEI. Trimming removed 4 bases from V and 5 bases from J, with 11 bases in between. The CDR3 sequence is CASSVKEWETQYF. The CDR3 region has the DNA TGTGCCAGCAGTGTTAAAGAATGGGAGACCCAGTACTTC.

CDR3 coding DNA: TGTGCCAGCAGTGAAGCGCTTAGGACAGGGGGCACCTACGAGCAGTACTTC. It yields the protein CASSEALRTGGTYEQYF. V gene TRBV2 combines with J gene TRBJ2-7, with 11 bases that match TRBD1. V shed 0 bases and J 2 bases; nucleotides not matched to a gene: 6. Germline loops: CDR1 SNHLY, CDR2 FYNNEI. The CDR3 length is 17 residues.

This chain joins TRBV5-1 and TRBJ1-2, with unresolved D. Germline V CDR1 and CDR2: SGHRS, YFSETQ. Trimming took off 1 base at V and 1 base at J, with 5 bases between the two ends. The CDR3 is made up of 13 amino acids. The CDR3 DNA sequence: TGCGCCAGCAGCTTGAACAGTAACTATGGCTACACCTTC. It yields the protein CASSLNSNYGYTF. Supplemented by reference TRBV5-1 and TRBJ1-2, the full variable domain reads KAGVTQTPRYLIKTRGQQVTLSCSPISGHRSVSWYQQTPGQGLQFLFEYFSETQRNKGNFPGRFSGRQFSNSRSEMNVSTLELGDSALYLCASSLNSNYGYTFGSGTRLTVV.